This T cell receptor (beta chain) was profiled in a study of early T cells in non-severe SARS-CoV-2 infection. Study in general: Unsorted whole-blood RNA was sequenced in bulk, leaving chains unpaired.

Whole-study results and caveats: A preference for anti-spike CD8 responses marked VDJdb matching, which missed private and CD4 specificities.

This clonotype was seen a few times. As yet, its antigen is unknown. The CDR3 extends over 13 amino acids. The ends were cut back, 5 bases at V and 4 bases at J, with 9 bases in the middle. Germline V lookup: CDR1 SGHTA, CDR2 FQGTGA. TCRdb passed the 5' RACE reads through MiXCR, listing each CDR3 protein once. The table records 100,000 to 130,000 distinct CDR3 sequences, around 10% of them present only once. The V and J genes are TRBV7-3 and TRBJ2-1; D is uncertain. The sequence derives from an adult who was a healthcare worker with PCR-confirmed SARS-CoV-2 infection or an uninfected control (not recorded which). Specimen: whole blood. The CDR3 DNA follows: TGTGCCAGCAGCCCCTCGCTATACAATGAGCAGTTCTTC. It specifies CASSPSLYNEQFF.